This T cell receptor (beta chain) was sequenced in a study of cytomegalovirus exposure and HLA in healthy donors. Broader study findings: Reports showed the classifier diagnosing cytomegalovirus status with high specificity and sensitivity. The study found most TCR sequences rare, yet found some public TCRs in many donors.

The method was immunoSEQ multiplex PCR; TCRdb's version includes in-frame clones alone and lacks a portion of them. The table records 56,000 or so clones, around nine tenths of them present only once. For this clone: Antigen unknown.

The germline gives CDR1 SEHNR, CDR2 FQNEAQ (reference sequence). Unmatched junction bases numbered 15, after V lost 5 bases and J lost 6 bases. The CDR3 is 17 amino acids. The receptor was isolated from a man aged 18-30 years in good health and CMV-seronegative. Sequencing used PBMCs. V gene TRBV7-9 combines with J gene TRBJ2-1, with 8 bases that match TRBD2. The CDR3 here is CASSGDQPGGPVNEQFF. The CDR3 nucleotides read TGTGCCAGCAGCGGAGACCAGCCGGGAGGGCCGGTCAATGAGCAGTTCTTC. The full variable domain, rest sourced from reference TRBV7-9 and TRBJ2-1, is DTGVSQNPRHKITKRGQNVTFRCDPISEHNRLYWYRQTLGQGPEFLTYFQNEAQLEKSRLLSDRFSAERPKGSFSTLEIQRTEQGDSAMYLCASSGDQPGGPVNEQFFGPGTRLTVL.